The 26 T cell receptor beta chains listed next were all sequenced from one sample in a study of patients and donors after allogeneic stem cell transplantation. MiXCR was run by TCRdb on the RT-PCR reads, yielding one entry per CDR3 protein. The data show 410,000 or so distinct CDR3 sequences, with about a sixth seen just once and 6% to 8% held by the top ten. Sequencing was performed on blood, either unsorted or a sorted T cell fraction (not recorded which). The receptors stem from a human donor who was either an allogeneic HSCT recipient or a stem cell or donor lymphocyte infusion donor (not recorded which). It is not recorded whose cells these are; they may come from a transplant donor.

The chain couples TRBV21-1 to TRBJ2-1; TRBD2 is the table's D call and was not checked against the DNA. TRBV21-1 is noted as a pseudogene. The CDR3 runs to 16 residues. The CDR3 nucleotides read TGTGCCAGCAGCTCTCTTCCTAGCGGGAGTGGCAATGAGCAGTTCTTC. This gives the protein CASSSLPSGSGNEQFF.

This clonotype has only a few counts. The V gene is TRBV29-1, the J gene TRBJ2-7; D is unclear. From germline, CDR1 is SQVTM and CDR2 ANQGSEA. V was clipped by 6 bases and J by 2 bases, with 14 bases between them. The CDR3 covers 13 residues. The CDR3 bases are TGCAGCGTCGCCCGGGTCCTACCCTACGAGCAGTACTTC. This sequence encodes CSVARVLPYEQYF.

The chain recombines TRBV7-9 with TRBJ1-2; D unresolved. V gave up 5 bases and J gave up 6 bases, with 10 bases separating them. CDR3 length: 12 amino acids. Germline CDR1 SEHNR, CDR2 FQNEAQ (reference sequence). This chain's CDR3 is CASSRTLDGYTF. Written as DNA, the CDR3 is TGTGCCAGCAGCCGGACCCTCGATGGCTACACCTTC.

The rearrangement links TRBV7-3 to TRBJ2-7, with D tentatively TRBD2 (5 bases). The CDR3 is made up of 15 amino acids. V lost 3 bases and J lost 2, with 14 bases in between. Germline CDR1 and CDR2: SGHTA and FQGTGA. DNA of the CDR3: TGTGCCAGCAGCTTTGGGCCGTCGGGAACCTACGAGCAGTACTTC. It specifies CASSFGPSGTYEQYF. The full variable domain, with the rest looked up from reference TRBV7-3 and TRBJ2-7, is GAGVSQTPSNKVTEKGKYVELRCDPISGHTALYWYRQSLGQGPEFLIYFQGTGAADDSGLPNDRFFAVRPEGSVSTLKIQRTERGDSAVYLCASSFGPSGTYEQYFGPGTRLTVT.

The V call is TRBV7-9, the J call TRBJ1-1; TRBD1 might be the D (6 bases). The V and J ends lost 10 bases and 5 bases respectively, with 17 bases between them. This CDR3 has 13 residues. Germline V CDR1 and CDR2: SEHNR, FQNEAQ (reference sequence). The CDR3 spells CATKGGAGTEAFF. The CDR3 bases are TGTGCCACCAAAGGGGGGGCTGGAACTGAAGCTTTCTTT.

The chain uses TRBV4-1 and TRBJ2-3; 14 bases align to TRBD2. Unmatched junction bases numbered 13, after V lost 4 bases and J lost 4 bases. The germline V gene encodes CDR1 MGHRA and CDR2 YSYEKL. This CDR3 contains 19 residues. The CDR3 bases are TGCGCCAGCAGCCGAGGACTAGCGGGGGGCAACCGGGCCTCAGATACGCAGTATTTT. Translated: CASSRGLAGGNRASDTQYF.

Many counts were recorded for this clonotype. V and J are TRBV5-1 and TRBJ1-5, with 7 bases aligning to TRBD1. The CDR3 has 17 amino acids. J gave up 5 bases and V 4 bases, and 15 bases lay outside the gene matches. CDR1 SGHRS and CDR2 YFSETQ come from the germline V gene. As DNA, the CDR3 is TGCGCCAGCAGCCCAAGCCCGACAGGGAGTGCATATCAGCCCCAGCATTTT. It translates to CASSPSPTGSAYQPQHF.

In DNA form, the CDR3 reads TGTGCCAGCAGTTCCACAACACTAGACGGGAGCCCCGGGGAGCTGTTTTTT. Its protein is CASSSTTLDGSPGELFF. This chain connects TRBV27 to TRBJ2-2; possible D gene TRBD2, 6 bases. This CDR3 is 17 amino acids long. V was clipped by 4 bases and J by 6 bases, with 21 bases between them. CDR1 and CDR2 from the germline V gene are MNHEY and SMNVEV (reference sequence).

As DNA, the CDR3 is TGTGCCACCAGCAGGCCCTCAACACTAGTCTCTGAGCAGTTCTTC. It codes for CATSRPSTLVSEQFF. J is TRBJ2-1 and V is TRBV15; perhaps TRBD2 as D (5 bases). V lost 3 bases to trimming and J lost 9 bases, with 18 bases between them. The CDR3 contains 15 residues. Germline loops: CDR1 LNHNV, CDR2 YYDKDF (reference sequence). Complete variable domain (other parts from reference TRBV15 and TRBJ2-1): DAMVIQNPRYQVTQFGKPVTLSCSQTLNHNVMYWYQQKSSQAPKLLFHYYDKDFNNEADTPDNFQSRRPNTSFCFLDIRSPGLGDTAMYLCATSRPSTLVSEQFFGPGTRLTVL.

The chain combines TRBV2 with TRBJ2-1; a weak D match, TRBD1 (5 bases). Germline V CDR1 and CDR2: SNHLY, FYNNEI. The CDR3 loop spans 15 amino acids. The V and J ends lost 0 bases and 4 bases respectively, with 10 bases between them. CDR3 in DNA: TGTGCCAGCAGTGAAGCAGGGGCCCTTTACAATGAGCAGTTCTTC. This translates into CASSEAGALYNEQFF.

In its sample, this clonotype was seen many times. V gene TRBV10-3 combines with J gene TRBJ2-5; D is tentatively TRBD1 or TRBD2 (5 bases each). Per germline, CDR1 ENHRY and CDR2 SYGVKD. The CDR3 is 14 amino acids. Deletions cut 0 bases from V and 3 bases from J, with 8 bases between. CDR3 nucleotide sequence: TGTGCCATCAGTGAGTCGTGGGGGAAAGAGACCCAGTACTTC. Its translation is CAISESWGKETQYF.

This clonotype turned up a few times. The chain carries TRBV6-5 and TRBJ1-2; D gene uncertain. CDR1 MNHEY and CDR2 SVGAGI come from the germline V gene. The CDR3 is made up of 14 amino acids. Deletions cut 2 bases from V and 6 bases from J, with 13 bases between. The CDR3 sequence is CASSYGDSINGYTF. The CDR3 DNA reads TGTGCCAGCAGTTACGGGGATTCTATCAATGGCTACACCTTC.

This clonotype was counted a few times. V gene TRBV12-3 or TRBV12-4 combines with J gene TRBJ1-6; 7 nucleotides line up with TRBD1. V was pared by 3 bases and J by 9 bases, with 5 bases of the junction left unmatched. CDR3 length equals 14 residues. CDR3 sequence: CASSLVGTASPLHF. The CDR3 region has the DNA TGTGCCAGCAGTTTGGTTGGGACAGCTTCACCCCTCCACTTT.

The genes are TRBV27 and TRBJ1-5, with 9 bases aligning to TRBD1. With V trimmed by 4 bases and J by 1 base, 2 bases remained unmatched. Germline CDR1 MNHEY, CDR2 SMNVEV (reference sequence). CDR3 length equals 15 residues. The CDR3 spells CASSWTGASNQPQHF. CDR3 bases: TGTGCCAGCAGTTGGACAGGGGCGAGCAATCAGCCCCAGCATTTT.

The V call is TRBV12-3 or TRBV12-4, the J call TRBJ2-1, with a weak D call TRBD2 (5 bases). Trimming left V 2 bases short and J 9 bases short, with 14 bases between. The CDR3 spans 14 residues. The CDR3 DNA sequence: TGTGCCAGCAGTTTAAGCCCGCTAGCAGGTGAGCAGTTCTTC. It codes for CASSLSPLAGEQFF.

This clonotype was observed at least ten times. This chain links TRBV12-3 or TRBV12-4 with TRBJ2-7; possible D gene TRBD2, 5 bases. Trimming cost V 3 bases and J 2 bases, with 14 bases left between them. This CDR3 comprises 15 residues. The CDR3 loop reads CASSFTSFPPYEQYF. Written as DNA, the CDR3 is TGTGCCAGCAGTTTTACTAGTTTCCCCCCCTACGAGCAGTACTTC.

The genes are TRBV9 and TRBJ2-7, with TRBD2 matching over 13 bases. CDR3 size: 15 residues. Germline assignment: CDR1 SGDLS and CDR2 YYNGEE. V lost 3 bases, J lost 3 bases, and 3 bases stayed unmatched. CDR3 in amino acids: CASSDGLAGDYEQYF. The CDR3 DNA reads TGTGCCAGCAGCGACGGACTAGCGGGGGACTACGAGCAGTACTTC.

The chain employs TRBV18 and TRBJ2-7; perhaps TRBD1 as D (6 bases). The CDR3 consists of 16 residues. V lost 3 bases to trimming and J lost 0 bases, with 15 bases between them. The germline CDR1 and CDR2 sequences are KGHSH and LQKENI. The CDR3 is CASSPRPTGSSYEQYF. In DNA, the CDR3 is TGTGCCAGCTCACCGAGGCCGACAGGCAGCTCCTACGAGCAGTACTTC.

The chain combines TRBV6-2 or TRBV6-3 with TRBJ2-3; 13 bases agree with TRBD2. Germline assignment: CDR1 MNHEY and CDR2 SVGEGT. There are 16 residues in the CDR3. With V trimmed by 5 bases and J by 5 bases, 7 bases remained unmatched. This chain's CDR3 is CASSPWTSGGRDTQYF. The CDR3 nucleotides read TGTGCCAGCAGTCCGTGGACTAGCGGGGGTCGAGATACGCAGTATTTT.

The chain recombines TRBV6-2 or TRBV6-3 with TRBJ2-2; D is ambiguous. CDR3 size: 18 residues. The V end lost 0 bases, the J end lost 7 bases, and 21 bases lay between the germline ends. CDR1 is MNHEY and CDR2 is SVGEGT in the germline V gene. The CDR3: CASSYSRRASITHGELFF. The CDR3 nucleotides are TGTGCCAGCAGTTACTCGAGAAGGGCCTCCATCACACACGGGGAGCTGTTTTTT.

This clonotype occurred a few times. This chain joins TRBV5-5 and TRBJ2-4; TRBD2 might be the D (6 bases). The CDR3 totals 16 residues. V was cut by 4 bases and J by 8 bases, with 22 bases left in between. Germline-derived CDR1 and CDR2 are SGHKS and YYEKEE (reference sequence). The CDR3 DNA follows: TGTGCCAGCAGCCCTCCCCTGGGGGTGGGGGGAGACATTCAGTACTTC. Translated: CASSPPLGVGGDIQYF. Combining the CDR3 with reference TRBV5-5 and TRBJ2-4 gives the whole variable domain DAGVTQSPTHLIKTRGQQVTLRCSPISGHKSVSWYQQVLGQGPQFIFQYYEKEERGRGNFPDRFSARQFPNYSSELNVNALLLGDSALYLCASSPPLGVGGDIQYFGAGTRLSVL.

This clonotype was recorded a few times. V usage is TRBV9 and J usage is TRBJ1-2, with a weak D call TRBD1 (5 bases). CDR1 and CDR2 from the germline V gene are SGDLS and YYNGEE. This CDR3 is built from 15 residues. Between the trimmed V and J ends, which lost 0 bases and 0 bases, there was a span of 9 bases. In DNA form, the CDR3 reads TGTGCCAGCAGCGTAGGAGCGGGGGCTAACTATGGCTACACCTTC. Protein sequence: CASSVGAGANYGYTF.

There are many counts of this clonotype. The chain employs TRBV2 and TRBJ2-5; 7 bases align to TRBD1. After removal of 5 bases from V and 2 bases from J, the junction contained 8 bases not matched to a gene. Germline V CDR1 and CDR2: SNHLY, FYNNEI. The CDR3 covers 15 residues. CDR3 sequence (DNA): TGTGCCAGCAGTAGACTGACAGGGACACAAGAGACCCAGTACTTC. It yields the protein CASSRLTGTQETQYF.

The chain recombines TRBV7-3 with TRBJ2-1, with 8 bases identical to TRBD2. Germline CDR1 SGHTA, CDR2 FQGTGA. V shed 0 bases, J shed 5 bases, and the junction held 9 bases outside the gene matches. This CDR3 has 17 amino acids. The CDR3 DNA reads TGTGCCAGCAGCTTAACCGGGAGGGGTAGTCGTAACAATGAGCAGTTCTTC. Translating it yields CASSLTGRGSRNNEQFF.

CDR3 in DNA: TGTGCCAGCAGTCCGACAGGGTTTGGGGCCAACGTCCTGACTTTC. It specifies CASSPTGFGANVLTF. The chain couples TRBV27 to TRBJ2-6, with TRBD1 matching over 7 bases. The CDR3 sequence is 15 residues long. The germline V gene encodes CDR1 MNHEY and CDR2 SMNVEV (reference sequence). Trimming removed 5 bases from V and 3 bases from J; junction bases left unmatched: 4.

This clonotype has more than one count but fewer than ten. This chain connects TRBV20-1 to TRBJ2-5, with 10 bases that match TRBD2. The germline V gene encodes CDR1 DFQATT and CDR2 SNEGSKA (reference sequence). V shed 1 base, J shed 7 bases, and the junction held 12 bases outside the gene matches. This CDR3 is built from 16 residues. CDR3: CSARGQSGGASGTQYF. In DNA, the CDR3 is TGCAGTGCTAGAGGCCAGAGCGGGGGGGCCTCAGGGACCCAGTACTTC.